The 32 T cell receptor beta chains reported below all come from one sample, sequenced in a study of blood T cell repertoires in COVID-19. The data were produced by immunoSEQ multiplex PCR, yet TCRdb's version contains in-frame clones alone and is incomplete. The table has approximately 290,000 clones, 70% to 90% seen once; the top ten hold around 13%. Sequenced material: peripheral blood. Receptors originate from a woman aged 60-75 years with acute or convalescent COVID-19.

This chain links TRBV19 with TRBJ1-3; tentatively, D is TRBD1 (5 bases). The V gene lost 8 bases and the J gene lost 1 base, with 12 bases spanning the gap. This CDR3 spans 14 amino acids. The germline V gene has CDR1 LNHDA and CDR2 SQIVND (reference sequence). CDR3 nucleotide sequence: TGTGCCAGTGCCGACAGACCGTCTGGAAACACCATATATTTT. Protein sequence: CASADRPSGNTIYF.

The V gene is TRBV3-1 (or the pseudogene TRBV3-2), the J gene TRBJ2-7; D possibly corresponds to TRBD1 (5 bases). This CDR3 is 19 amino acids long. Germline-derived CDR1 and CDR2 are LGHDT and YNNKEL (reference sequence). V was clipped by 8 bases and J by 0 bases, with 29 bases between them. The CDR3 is CASRLPKHRRAPSSYEQYF. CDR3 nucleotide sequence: TGTGCCAGCCGACTTCCGAAACACAGGCGAGCACCGAGCTCCTACGAGCAGTACTTC.

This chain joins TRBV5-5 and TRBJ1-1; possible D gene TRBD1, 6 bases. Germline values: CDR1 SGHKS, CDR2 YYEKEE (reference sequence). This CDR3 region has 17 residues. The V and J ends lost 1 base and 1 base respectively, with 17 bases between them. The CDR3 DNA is TGTGCCAGCAGCTTGCATGGGGGCGCGGATCGGAACACTGAAGCTTTCTTT. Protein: CASSLHGGADRNTEAFF.

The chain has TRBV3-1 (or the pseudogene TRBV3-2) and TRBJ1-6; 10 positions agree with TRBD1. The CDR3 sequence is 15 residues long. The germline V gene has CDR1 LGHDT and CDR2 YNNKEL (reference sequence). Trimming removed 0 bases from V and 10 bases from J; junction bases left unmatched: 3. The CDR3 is CASSQERTGGSPLHF. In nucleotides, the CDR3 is TGTGCCAGCAGCCAAGAACGGACAGGGGGATCACCCCTCCACTTT.

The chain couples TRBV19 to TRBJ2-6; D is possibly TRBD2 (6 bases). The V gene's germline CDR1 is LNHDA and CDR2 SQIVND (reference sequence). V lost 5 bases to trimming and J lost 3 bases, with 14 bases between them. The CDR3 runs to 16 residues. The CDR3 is CASSPRDFVGANVLTF. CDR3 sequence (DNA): TGTGCCAGTAGTCCCCGGGACTTTGTTGGGGCCAACGTCCTGACTTTC.

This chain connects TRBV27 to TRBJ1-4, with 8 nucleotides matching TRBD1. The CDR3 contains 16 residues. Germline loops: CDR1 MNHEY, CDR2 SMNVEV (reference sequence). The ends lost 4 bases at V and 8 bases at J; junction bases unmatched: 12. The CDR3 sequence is CASSSRVDRVEEKLFF. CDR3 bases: TGTGCCAGCAGTTCGAGAGTGGACAGGGTTGAGGAAAAACTGTTTTTT.

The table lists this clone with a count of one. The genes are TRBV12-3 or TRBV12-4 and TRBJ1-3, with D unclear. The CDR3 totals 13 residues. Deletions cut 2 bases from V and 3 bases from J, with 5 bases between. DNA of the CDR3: TGTGCCAGCAGTTTACCATTTGGAAACACCATATATTTT. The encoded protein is CASSLPFGNTIYF.

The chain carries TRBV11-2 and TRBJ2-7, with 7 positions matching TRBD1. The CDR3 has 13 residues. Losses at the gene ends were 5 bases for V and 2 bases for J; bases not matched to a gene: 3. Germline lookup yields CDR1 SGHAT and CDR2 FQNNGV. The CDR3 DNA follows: TGTGCCAGCAGCCCGGGACAGACCTACGAGCAGTACTTC. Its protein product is CASSPGQTYEQYF. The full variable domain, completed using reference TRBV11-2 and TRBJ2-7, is EAGVAQSPRYKIIEKRQSVAFWCNPISGHATLYWYQQILGQGPKLLIQFQNNGVVDDSQLPKDRFSAERLKGVDSTLKIQPAKLEDSAVYLCASSPGQTYEQYFGPGTRLTVT.

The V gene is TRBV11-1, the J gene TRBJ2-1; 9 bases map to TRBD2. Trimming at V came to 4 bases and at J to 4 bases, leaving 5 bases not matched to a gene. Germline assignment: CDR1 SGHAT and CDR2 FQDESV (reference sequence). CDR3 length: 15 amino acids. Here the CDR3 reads CASSSESGGYNEQFF. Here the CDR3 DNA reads TGTGCCAGCAGCTCCGAGAGCGGGGGGTACAATGAGCAGTTCTTC.

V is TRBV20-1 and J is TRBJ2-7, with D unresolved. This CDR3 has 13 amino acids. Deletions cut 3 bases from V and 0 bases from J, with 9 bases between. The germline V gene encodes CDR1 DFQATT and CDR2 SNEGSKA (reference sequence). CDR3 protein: CSASYISSYEQYF. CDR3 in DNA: TGCAGTGCTAGTTACATATCCTCCTACGAGCAGTACTTC.

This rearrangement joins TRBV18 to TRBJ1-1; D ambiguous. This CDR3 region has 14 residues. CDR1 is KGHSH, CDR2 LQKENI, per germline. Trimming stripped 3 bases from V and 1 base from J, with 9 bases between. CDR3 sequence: CASSPRHPNTEAFF. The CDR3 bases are TGTGCCAGCTCACCGCGGCACCCGAACACTGAAGCTTTCTTT.

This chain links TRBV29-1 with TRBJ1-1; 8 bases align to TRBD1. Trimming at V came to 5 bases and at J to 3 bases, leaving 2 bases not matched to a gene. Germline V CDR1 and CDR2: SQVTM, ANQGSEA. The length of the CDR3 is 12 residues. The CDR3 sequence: CSVTDRDTEAFF. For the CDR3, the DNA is TGCAGCGTTACGGACAGGGACACTGAAGCTTTCTTT.

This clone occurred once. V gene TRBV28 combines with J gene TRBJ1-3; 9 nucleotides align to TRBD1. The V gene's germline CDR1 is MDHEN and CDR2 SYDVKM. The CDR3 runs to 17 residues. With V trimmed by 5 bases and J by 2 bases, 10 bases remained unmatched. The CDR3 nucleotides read TGTGCCAGCAGTAAACCTCGGGACAGGGACGCTGGAAACACCATATATTTT. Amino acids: CASSKPRDRDAGNTIYF.

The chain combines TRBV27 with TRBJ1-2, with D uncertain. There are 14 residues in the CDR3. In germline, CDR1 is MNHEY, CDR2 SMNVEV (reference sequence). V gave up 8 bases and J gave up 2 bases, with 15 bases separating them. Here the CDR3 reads CASGLGGVNYGYTF. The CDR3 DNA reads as TGTGCCAGCGGCTTAGGCGGGGTGAACTATGGCTACACCTTC.

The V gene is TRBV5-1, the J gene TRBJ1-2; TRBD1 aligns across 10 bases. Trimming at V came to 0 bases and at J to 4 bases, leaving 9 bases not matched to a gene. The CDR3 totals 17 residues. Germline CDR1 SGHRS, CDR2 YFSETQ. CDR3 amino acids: CASSLETGGAQRYGYTF. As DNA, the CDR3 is TGCGCCAGCAGCTTGGAGACAGGGGGCGCGCAGCGCTATGGCTACACCTTC.

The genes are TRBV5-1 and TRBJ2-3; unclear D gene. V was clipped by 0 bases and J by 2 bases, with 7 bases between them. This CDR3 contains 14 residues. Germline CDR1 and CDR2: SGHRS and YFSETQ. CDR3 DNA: TGCGCCAGCAGCTTGGAACAACCCACAGATACGCAGTATTTT. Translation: CASSLEQPTDTQYF.

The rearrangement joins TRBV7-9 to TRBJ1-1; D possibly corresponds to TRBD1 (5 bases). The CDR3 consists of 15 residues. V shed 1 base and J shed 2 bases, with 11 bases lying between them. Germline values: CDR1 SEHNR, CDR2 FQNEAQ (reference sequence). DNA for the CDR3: TGTGCCAGCAGCTTAGAGGGGACTGACAACACTGAAGCTTTCTTT. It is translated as CASSLEGTDNTEAFF.

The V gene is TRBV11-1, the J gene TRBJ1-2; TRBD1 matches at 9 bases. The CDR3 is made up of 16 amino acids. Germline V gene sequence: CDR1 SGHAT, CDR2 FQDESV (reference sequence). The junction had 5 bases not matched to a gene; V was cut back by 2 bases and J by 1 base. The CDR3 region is CASSLRDRALNYGYTF. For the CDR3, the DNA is TGTGCCAGCAGCTTAAGGGACAGGGCCCTTAACTATGGCTACACCTTC.

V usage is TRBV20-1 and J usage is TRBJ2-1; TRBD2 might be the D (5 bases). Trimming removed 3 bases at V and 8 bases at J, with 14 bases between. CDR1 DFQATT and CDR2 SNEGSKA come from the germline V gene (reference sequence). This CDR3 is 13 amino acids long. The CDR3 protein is CSASRGSDDEQFF. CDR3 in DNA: TGCAGTGCTAGTCGCGGGTCGGACGATGAGCAGTTCTTC.

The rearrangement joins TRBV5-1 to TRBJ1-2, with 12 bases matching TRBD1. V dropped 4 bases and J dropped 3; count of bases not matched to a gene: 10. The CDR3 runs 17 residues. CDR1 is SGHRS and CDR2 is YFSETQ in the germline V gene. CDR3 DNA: TGCGCCAGCAGCACTACCGGGACAGGGGGCGCCCACTATGGCTACACCTTC. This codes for CASSTTGTGGAHYGYTF.

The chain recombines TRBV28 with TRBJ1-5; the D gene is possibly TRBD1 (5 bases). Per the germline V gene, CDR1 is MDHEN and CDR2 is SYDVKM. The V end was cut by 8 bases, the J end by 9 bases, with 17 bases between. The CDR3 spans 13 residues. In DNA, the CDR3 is TGTGCCAGCGATTTAACTCAGGGCAGGCCCCAGCATTTT. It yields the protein CASDLTQGRPQHF.

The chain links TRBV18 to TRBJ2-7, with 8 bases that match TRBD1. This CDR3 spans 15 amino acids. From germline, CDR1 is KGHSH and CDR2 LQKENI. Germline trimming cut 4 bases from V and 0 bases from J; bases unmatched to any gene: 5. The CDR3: CASSLRQGHSYEQYF. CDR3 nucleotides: TGTGCCAGCTCACTTAGACAGGGGCACTCCTACGAGCAGTACTTC. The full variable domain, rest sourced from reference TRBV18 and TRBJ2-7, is NAGVMQNPRHLVRRRGQEARLRCSPMKGHSHVYWYRQLPEEGLKFMVYLQKENIIDESGMPKERFSAEFPKEGPSILRIQQVVRGDSAAYFCASSLRQGHSYEQYFGPGTRLTVT.

Here the CDR3 DNA reads TGTGCCAGCACTCACAGGGGTCTTAGCAATCAGCCCCAGCATTTT. Translation gives CASTHRGLSNQPQHF. The chain combines TRBV6-5 with TRBJ1-5; 7 nucleotides align to TRBD1. The ends lost 7 bases at V and 0 bases at J; junction bases unmatched: 6. Germline V CDR1 and CDR2: MNHEY, SVGAGI. The CDR3 has 15 amino acids.

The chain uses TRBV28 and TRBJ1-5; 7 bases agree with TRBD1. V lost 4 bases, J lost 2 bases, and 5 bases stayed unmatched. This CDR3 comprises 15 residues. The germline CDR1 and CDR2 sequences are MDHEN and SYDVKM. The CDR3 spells CASSSHGQGNQPQHF. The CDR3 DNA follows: TGTGCCAGCAGTTCCCACGGACAGGGCAATCAGCCCCAGCATTTT.

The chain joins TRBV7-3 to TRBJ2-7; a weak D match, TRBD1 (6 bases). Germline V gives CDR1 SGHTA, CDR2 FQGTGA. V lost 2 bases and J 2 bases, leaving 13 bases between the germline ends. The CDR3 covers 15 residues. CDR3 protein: CASSLEGVGTYEQYF. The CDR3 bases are TGTGCCAGCAGCTTAGAGGGGGTCGGCACCTACGAGCAGTACTTC. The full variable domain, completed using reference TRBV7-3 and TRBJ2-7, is GAGVSQTPSNKVTEKGKYVELRCDPISGHTALYWYRQSLGQGPEFLIYFQGTGAADDSGLPNDRFFAVRPEGSVSTLKIQRTERGDSAVYLCASSLEGVGTYEQYFGPGTRLTVT.

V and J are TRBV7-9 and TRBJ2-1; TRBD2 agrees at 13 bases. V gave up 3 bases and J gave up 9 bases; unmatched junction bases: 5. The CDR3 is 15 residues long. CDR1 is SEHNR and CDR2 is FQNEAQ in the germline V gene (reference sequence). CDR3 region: CASSFPTSGRSEQFF. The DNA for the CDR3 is TGTGCCAGCAGCTTCCCGACTAGCGGGAGGAGTGAGCAGTTCTTC.

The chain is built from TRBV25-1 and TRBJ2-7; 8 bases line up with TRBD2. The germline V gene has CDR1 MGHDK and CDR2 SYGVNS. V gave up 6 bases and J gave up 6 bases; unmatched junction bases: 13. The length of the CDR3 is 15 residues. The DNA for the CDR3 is TGTGCCAGCAGCCCTCGGGGGGGGGCGCAGTTCGAGCAGTACTTC. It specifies CASSPRGGAQFEQYF.

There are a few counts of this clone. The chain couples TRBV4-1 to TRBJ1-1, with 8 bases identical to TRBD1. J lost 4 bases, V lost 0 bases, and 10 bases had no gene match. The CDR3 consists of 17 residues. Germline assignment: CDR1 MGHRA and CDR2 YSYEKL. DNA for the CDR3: TGCGCCAGCAGCCAAGAGGCCGTGACAGGGGTGGGCACTGAAGCTTTCTTT. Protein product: CASSQEAVTGVGTEAFF.

This chain's CDR3 is CASRPRLAGGPLGTQYF. CDR3 sequence (DNA): TGTGCCAGCAGACCCCGACTAGCGGGGGGGCCCTTAGGGACCCAGTACTTC. The V call is TRBV27, the J call TRBJ2-5; 14 nucleotides line up with TRBD2. Germline CDR1 and CDR2: MNHEY and SMNVEV (reference sequence). This CDR3 region has 17 residues. Losses at the gene ends were 6 bases for V and 7 bases for J; bases not matched to a gene: 13.

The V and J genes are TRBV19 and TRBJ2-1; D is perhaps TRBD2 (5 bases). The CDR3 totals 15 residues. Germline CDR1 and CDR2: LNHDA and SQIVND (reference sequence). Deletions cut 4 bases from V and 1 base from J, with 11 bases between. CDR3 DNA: TGTGCCAGTAGTAGGGGAAGAGGGTCCTACAATGAGCAGTTCTTC. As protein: CASSRGRGSYNEQFF. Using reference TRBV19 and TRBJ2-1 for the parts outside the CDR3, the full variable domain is DGGITQSPKYLFRKEGQNVTLSCEQNLNHDAMYWYRQDPGQGLRLIYYSQIVNDFQKGDIAEGYSVSREKKESFPLTVTSAQKNPTAFYLCASSRGRGSYNEQFFGPGTRLTVL.

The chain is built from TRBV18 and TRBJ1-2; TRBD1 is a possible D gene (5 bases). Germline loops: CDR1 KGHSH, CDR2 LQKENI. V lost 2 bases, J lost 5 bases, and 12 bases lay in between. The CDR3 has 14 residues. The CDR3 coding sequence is TGTGCCAGCTCACCAACCGTCAGGGAATATGGCTACACCTTC. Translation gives CASSPTVREYGYTF.

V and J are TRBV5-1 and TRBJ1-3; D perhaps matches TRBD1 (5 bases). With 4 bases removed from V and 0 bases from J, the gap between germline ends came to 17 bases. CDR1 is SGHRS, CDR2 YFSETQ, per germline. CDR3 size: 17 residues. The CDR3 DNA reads TGCGCCAGCAGCCGCCTTACAGGAGGGGACTCTGGAAACACCATATATTTT. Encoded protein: CASSRLTGGDSGNTIYF.